This record looks at one TCR beta chain sequence and its context. There is no known antigen for this receptor. Base qualities are missing; no much larger clone stands one base away. The immunoSEQ Assay was used to sequence TCR beta CDR3 regions from DNA. The published analysis was carried out like this. T cell density was computed as TCR beta template counts normalized to usable DNA estimated by amplifying housekeeping genes. Richness was estimated with the preseqR package, extrapolating to 400,000 templates for PBMC samples and 120,000 templates for tissue samples. Clonality was defined by subtracting Pielou's evenness from one. Tissue-enriched TCRs were identified by differential abundance testing using productive amino-acid clonotypes, minimum total count 5 and alpha 0.1. The Jaccard Index and the Morisita Overlap Index were used to measure how much the repertoires overlapped between compartments. GLIPH clustered TCR beta CDR3s with public tetramer-defined viral CDR3s; viral motifs required at least three viral sequences plus V-gene enrichment. TCRdb took this table from immuneACCESS and kept in-frame rearrangements with V and J called. Such tables lack part of the clones; where checked against another copy, unresolved V genes explain under half of the gap, and the rest is unexplained. For V, J and clone size, that table is used; D and trimming come from the DNA. The sample has about 28,000 clones on record, around 82% of them singletons. In total, the top ten clones hold around 5.3% of the sample.

The sample belongs to a study of T cells in localized non-small cell lung cancer (dated by TCRdb to 2020 to 2022). Some background on the complete study: The study examined T cell repertoires in approximately 240 patients with early-stage NSCLC and compared tumors with uninvolved tumor-adjacent lungs. The cohort comprised 200 to 300 treatment-naïve NSCLC patients with resected, localized lung tumors. A mean age of around 69 years was recorded for the NSCLC patients, of whom roughly 130 were male and 95 to 110 were female.

At diagnosis, peripheral blood, uninvolved tumor-adjacent lung and tumor were collected and were preserved as a mix of fresh-frozen and FFPE material. Blood samples were analyzed as peripheral blood mononuclear cells for TCR repertoire profiling. General conclusions and limits of the study: Because the study design was exploratory, TCR variables were selected using unadjusted p-values without false-discovery rate correction. Of the top 100 tumor clones, a median of roughly 56 were detected in paired uninvolved adjacent lung; 28 were also among that lung's top 100. Longer overall survival was associated with higher blood T cell density, whereas shorter survival was associated with higher adjacent-lung clonality. Uninvolved tumor-adjacent lung showed the highest T cell clonality, higher than tumor, which suggests more focused antigenic responses in the uninvolved tumor-adjacent lung. Multi-region tumor sequencing was not performed, so intratumor heterogeneity could not be excluded.

Reading the germline V gene gives CDR1 SGHTA and CDR2 FQGNSA. Taken from cysteine to phenylalanine, the CDR3 has 13 residues. The read is trimmed to its CDR3 DNA, 39 bases read in frame from base 1. V trim: 4 bases; J trim: 4 bases; unmatched bases: 1. The source of this sequence is a man aged 40 to 75 with stage III lung adenocarcinoma. Recombination linked TRBV7-2 to TRBJ1-2; the central 9 bases match TRBD1. This material consisted of peripheral blood mononuclear cells, taken before any cancer treatment. The CDR3 has the sequence CASSSGQGYGYTF. The DNA is TGTGCCAGCAGCTCGGGACAGGGCTATGGCTACACCTTC.